The rows below give T cell receptor beta chains drawn from one sample of a study of T cells in Graves' hyperthyroidism and ophthalmopathy. TCRdb passed the multiplex PCR reads through MiXCR, listing each CDR3 protein once. Among roughly 300,000 distinct CDR3 sequences listed, about 18% were seen once. Specimen: blood. The receptors shown here come from a woman between 50 and 59 years old with Graves' hyperthyroidism. CDR3s leave out the opening cysteine and the closing phenylalanine or tryptophan.

v_gene: TRBV6-5
CDR3aa: ASSYSSGSLSYEQY

v_gene: TRBV30
CDR3aa: AWSASRAEAF

v_gene: TRBV7-3
CDR3aa: ASSSKSSTDTQY

v_gene: TRBV11-2
CDR3aa: ASSLVSTGDLPYEQY

v_gene: TRBV18
CDR3aa: ASSPDRDYNEQF

v_gene: TRBV12-3/TRBV12-4
CDR3aa: ASLGGINQPQH

v_gene: TRBV5-1
CDR3aa: ASSYAGSRGISGYT

v_gene: TRBV12-3/TRBV12-4
CDR3aa: ASIGTSGENTGELF

v_gene: TRBV7-9
CDR3aa: ASSVTTQGWHEQY

v_gene: TRBV6-1
CDR3aa: ASVVGRGTEKLF

v_gene: TRBV30
CDR3aa: AWSGPDTQY

v_gene: TRBV25-1
CDR3aa: ASSGSTGGSTGELF

v_gene: TRBV5-1
CDR3aa: ASSLAGAMPYTDTQY

v_gene: TRBV7-9
CDR3aa: ASSPPLAGGDSPLH

v_gene: TRBV27
CDR3aa: ASGLKGRNTGELF

v_gene: TRBV19
CDR3aa: ASSSRDPDTGELF

v_gene: TRBV18
CDR3aa: ASSPRSGKDTGELF

v_gene: TRBV18
CDR3aa: ASSTSHSTDTQY

v_gene: TRBV7-9
CDR3aa: ASSQPAAGYSGANVLT

v_gene: TRBV6-1
CDR3aa: ASRVSGTGGVSGLFAIY

v_gene: TRBV25-1
CDR3aa: ASSESGITDTQY

v_gene: TRBV27
CDR3aa: ASSVTGTGATNEKLF

v_gene: TRBV20-1
CDR3aa: SPTQETQY

v_gene: TRBV12-3/TRBV12-4
CDR3aa: ASSELAGVVNEQF

v_gene: TRBV15
CDR3aa: ATSRDGSAGSEKLF

v_gene: TRBV12-3/TRBV12-4
CDR3aa: ASSFSGGVFDNEQF

v_gene: TRBV20-1
CDR3aa: SAQTAPTEAF

v_gene: TRBV7-8
CDR3aa: ASSLVGAGTYNEQF

v_gene: TRBV7-2
CDR3aa: ASSIQGGGNTEAF

v_gene: TRBV2
CDR3aa: ASKRSYPGLAGQETQY

v_gene: TRBV6-1
CDR3aa: ASSTRGASYEQY

v_gene: TRBV5-1
CDR3aa: ASSWMLAGGPDEQF

v_gene: TRBV6-1
CDR3aa: ASLRGYGYT

v_gene: TRBV5-5
CDR3aa: ASSPDPGIEQF

v_gene: TRBV5-1
CDR3aa: ASSLSSGTDYEQY

v_gene: TRBV27
CDR3aa: ASSFDRNEQY

v_gene: TRBV5-1
CDR3aa: ATKGQAAGNAEAF

v_gene: TRBV11-2
CDR3aa: ASSLMGLAGGTTGELF

v_gene: TRBV11-2
CDR3aa: ASSLNPAGGQY

v_gene: TRBV2
CDR3aa: ASSEAVGEQY

v_gene: TRBV19
CDR3aa: ASSAYLGNTEAF

v_gene: TRBV5-1
CDR3aa: ASGSGQGDPGGTEAF

v_gene: TRBV5-1
CDR3aa: ASNANQPRDRGLYGYT